This TCR beta chain was captured in a study of CD8+CD57+ T cells in acquired aplastic anemia. In germline, CDR1 is SGHDT, CDR2 YYEEEE. The CDR3 spans 13 residues. V lost 0 bases and J lost 10, with 14 bases in between. A word on this clonotype: The antigen remains unidentified.

Genomic DNA, serving as template, underwent TCR beta VDJ and CDR3 profiling. TCRdb recomputed calls from the reads with MiXCR, one row per CDR3 protein. The sample shows roughly 290,000 distinct CDR3 sequences, about three fifths of them seen only once. Overall study findings and caveats: The number of CD8+ CDR3 sequences shared by patients and controls was about 27. Levels of CD8+ Simpson's diversity were not significantly distinct in patients versus controls.

Patients selected for sequencing had displayed CD8+CD57+ cell expansion by flow cytometry. This sequence was found in a human donor with aplastic anemia. The V call is TRBV5-6, the J call TRBJ2-7; D is undetermined. The sequenced sample consisted of sorted CD4+, CD8+, or CD8+CD57+ T cells (not recorded which) from PBMCs. CDR3 in DNA: TGTGCCAGCAGCTTGGTAACAGTCTACAATCAGTACTTC. Residues: CASSLVTVYNQYF.